The 18 T cell receptor beta chains in this list originate from one sample, sequenced in a study of blood T cells in healthy people across ages. It was with a sample-barcoded 5' primer and a J-beta primer mix that a second PCR of roughly 7 to 12 cycles was run. TCRdb recomputed calls from the 5' RACE reads with MiXCR, one row per CDR3 protein. The sample yields 600,000 to 900,000 distinct CDR3 sequences, under 30% seen once. The same data also contributed to another study, on T cells of mothers and their children.

The sequenced sample was blood. The receptors were gathered from a boy between 10 and 17 years old in good health.

This clonotype has only a few counts. The rearrangement links TRBV12-3 or TRBV12-4 to TRBJ2-5; 10 nucleotides align to TRBD2. The CDR3 loop spans 15 amino acids. Unmatched junction bases numbered 3, after V lost 2 bases and J lost 3 bases. This CDR3 reads CASSLSSGGEETQYF. In DNA, the CDR3 is TGTGCCAGCAGTTTATCTAGCGGGGGAGAAGAGACCCAGTACTTC.

This chain links TRBV12-5 with TRBJ2-5, with 8 positions matching TRBD1. CDR3 length: 15 residues. From germline, CDR1 is LGHNT and CDR2 FRNRAP. V was clipped by 1 base and J by 5 bases; unmatched bases: 6. The CDR3 spells CASGLETGAYETQYF. CDR3 sequence (DNA): TGTGCTAGTGGTTTGGAGACAGGGGCTTACGAGACCCAGTACTTC. The full variable domain, completed using reference TRBV12-5 and TRBJ2-5, is DARVTQTPRHKVTEMGQEVTMRCQPILGHNTVFWYRQTMMQGLELLAYFRNRAPLDDSGMPKDRFSAEMPDATLATLKIQPSEPRDSAVYFCASGLETGAYETQYFGPGTRLLVL.

This clonotype was recorded many times. The chain links TRBV5-1 to TRBJ1-4; 9 nucleotides match TRBD1. The V gene's germline CDR1 is SGHRS and CDR2 YFSETQ. Trimming took 0 bases from V and 8 from J; bases not matched to a gene: 5. The CDR3 consists of 15 residues. CDR3 sequence (DNA): TGCGCCAGCAGCTTGGCAGGGACAGGGAAGGAAAAACTGTTTTTT. This encodes CASSLAGTGKEKLFF.

The chain carries TRBV29-1 and TRBJ1-1; weak D call: TRBD1 (5 bases). Trimming cost V 4 bases and J 3 bases, with 21 bases left between them. The germline V gene encodes CDR1 SQVTM and CDR2 ANQGSEA. CDR3 size: 16 residues. The CDR3 DNA sequence: TGCAGCGTTGGTCGGGAGCCCGGGACGAAAGACACTGAAGCTTTCTTT. Protein: CSVGREPGTKDTEAFF.

The count of this clonotype is one. The J gene is TRBJ2-1, the V gene TRBV7-2, with D perhaps assigned TRBD1 or TRBD2 (8 bases each). The CDR3 is 17 residues long. With 3 bases removed from V and 2 bases from J, the gap between germline ends came to 17 bases. Germline assignment: CDR1 SGHTA and CDR2 FQGNSA. The CDR3 DNA reads TGTGCCAGCAGCTTCGGACAGGGACTAGTAACCTACAATGAGCAGTTCTTC. This translates into CASSFGQGLVTYNEQFF.

The table lists this clonotype with a few counts. The junction departs from the called germline gene at one end, perhaps through a read error. V and J are TRBV27 and TRBJ2-7, with D possibly matching TRBD2 (6 bases). From germline, CDR1 is MNHEY and CDR2 SMNVEV (reference sequence). CDR3 length: 12 residues. CDR3 sequence: CASSSLSGTSNF. CDR3 nucleotide sequence: TGTGCCAGCAGTTCATTATCCGGGACTTCAAATTTC.

This chain uses TRBV20-1 with TRBJ2-1; the D is unclear. Per the germline V gene, CDR1 is DFQATT and CDR2 is SNEGSKA (reference sequence). V lost 3 bases to trimming and J lost 8 bases, with 2 bases between them. The CDR3 runs to 9 residues. As DNA, the CDR3 is TGCAGTGCTAGTCATGAGCAGTTCTTC. The encoded protein is CSASHEQFF.

The chain is built from TRBV29-1 and TRBJ2-7, with 9 bases lining up with TRBD1. Germline CDR1 SQVTM, CDR2 ANQGSEA. There are 14 residues in the CDR3. With 4 bases clipped from V and 5 bases from J, the junction kept 9 bases outside the gene matches. The CDR3 here is CSVGTGTGRDEQYF. The CDR3 bases are TGCAGCGTTGGGACCGGGACAGGGCGGGACGAGCAGTACTTC.

The chain combines TRBV4-1 with TRBJ2-7; D tentatively reads TRBD1 or TRBD2 (5 bases each). This CDR3 contains 14 residues. V was pared by 2 bases and J by 3 bases, with 11 bases between. Germline lookup yields CDR1 MGHRA and CDR2 YSYEKL. DNA for the CDR3: TGCGCCAGCAGCCAAATTGGGGGAAACTACGAGCAGTACTTC. As protein: CASSQIGGNYEQYF.

V is TRBV6-1 and J is TRBJ1-3; D is ambiguous. The CDR3 length is 16 residues. Germline V gene data show CDR1 as MNHNS and CDR2 as SASEGT. V gave up 0 bases and J gave up 0 bases, with 9 bases separating them. This CDR3 reads CASSEAEAGSGNTIYF. In nucleotides, the CDR3 is TGTGCCAGCAGTGAAGCGGAGGCAGGCTCTGGAAACACCATATATTTT.

Of note for this clonotype: Relative to the germline gene, one junction end is altered; a read error may explain this. The V and J genes are TRBV11-2 and TRBJ2-7; D call uncertain. This CDR3 comprises 12 residues. Germline V gene sequence: CDR1 SGHAT, CDR2 FQNNGV. CDR3 amino acids: CASSLDSDEQYF. The CDR3, as DNA: TGTGCCAGCAGCCTTGACTCCGACGAGCAGTACTTC.

A few counts support this clonotype. The J gene is TRBJ1-2, the V gene TRBV20-1, with 9 bases fitting TRBD1. The CDR3 has 13 residues. V was pared by 3 bases and J by 7 bases, with 6 bases of the junction left unmatched. Germline V lookup: CDR1 DFQATT, CDR2 SNEGSKA (reference sequence). In DNA form, the CDR3 reads TGCAGTGCTAGTAGGGACAGGGTTGTTGGCTACACCTTC. Translating gives CSASRDRVVGYTF.

This clonotype came up a few times. The germline gene is not matched at one end of the junction; a read error may be the cause. The chain is built from TRBV20-1 and TRBJ2-5; 10 bases line up with TRBD2. The DNA end lines up better with TRBJ2-1; the J call may be wrong. Germline V gives CDR1 DFQATT, CDR2 SNEGSKA (reference sequence). The CDR3 covers 14 residues. Written as DNA, the CDR3 is TGCAGTGCTACCCGACTAGCGGGTTACAACGAGCAGTTCTTC. Translating it yields CSATRLAGYNEQFF.

This chain joins TRBV20-1 and TRBJ2-5, with 11 nucleotides matching TRBD2. The J segment lost 1 base and the V segment lost 6 bases, leaving 7 bases of the junction unmatched. Germline V gene sequence: CDR1 DFQATT, CDR2 SNEGSKA (reference sequence). CDR3 size: 15 residues. The CDR3 nucleotides read TGCAGTGCCACCGGAACTAGCGGGGGCCAAGAGACCCAGTACTTC. It codes for CSATGTSGGQETQYF.

This clonotype was counted a few times. The chain carries TRBV20-1 and TRBJ1-2; 8 nucleotides match TRBD1. V lost 6 bases to trimming and J lost 4 bases; unmatched junction nucleotides: 13. From germline, CDR1 is DFQATT and CDR2 SNEGSKA (reference sequence). This CDR3 spans 15 amino acids. The CDR3 DNA reads as TGCAGTGCGACGGAGTCAGGGGGCGCCTTCTATGGCTACACCTTC. As protein: CSATESGGAFYGYTF.

The CDR3 loop reads CASRKGQGHEAFF. In DNA, the CDR3 is TGTGCCAGCAGAAAAGGGCAGGGGCATGAAGCTTTCTTT. The chain combines TRBV12-3 or TRBV12-4 with TRBJ1-1, with D perhaps TRBD1 (6 bases). V lost 6 bases to trimming and J lost 7 bases, with 15 bases between them. This CDR3 region has 13 residues.

J is TRBJ1-5 and V is TRBV10-2; D uncertain. V shed 8 bases and J shed 7 bases, with 15 bases lying between them. There are 13 residues in the CDR3. The germline V gene encodes CDR1 WSHSY and CDR2 SAAADI. DNA of the CDR3: TGCGCCAGCGCAGGTCCCCTAGGGCAGCCCCAGCATTTT. It yields the protein CASAGPLGQPQHF.

This clonotype has more than one count but fewer than ten. The genes are TRBV27 and TRBJ2-7; weak D call: TRBD2 (6 bases). Germline loops: CDR1 MNHEY, CDR2 SMNVEV (reference sequence). This CDR3 spans 17 amino acids. V shed 1 base and J shed 3 bases, with 19 bases lying between them. This CDR3 is CASSLFGSTGGNYEQYF. In DNA, the CDR3 is TGTGCCAGCAGTTTATTCGGGAGCACTGGGGGGAACTACGAGCAGTACTTC.